Sequencing of this T cell receptor (beta chain) was carried out in a study of radiotherapy plus CTLA-4 blockade in lung cancer. Overall study context: Of the patients, 15% to 20% showed objective responses and about 29% attained disease control.

The CDR3 extends over 16 amino acids. CDR1 SGHTA and CDR2 FQGNSA come from the germline V gene. V gave up 5 bases and J gave up 0 bases, with 14 bases separating them. Using immunoSEQ multiplex PCR, the repertoire was profiled, and TCRdb retains in-frame clones only, with some absent. The table records 84,000 or so clones, about four fifths of them present only once. Study-wide points: Radiotherapy was combined with ipilimumab, and tumor-derived TCR clones then expanded in blood. Early shifts in blood T cell clones, with interferon-beta, reportedly predicted response best.

Focal radiation was given together with CTLA-4 blockade (ipilimumab) to patients with chemo-refractory metastatic non-small-cell lung cancer. Remarks on this clone: Its antigen is unidentified.

This sequence joins TRBV7-2 and TRBJ1-3; no clear D. The receptor was derived from a human donor with non-small cell lung cancer that progressed on radiotherapy plus ipilimumab. This specimen consisted of peripheral blood, obtained from a patient treated with radiotherapy plus ipilimumab. The CDR3 DNA follows: TGTGCCAGCAGCCGCCGAGGCCCCTCCTCTGGAAACACCATATATTTT. Translated, it gives CASSRRGPSSGNTIYF.